This section outlines one T cell receptor (beta chain) sequence together with its context. No cognate antigen has been identified for it. No base quality information exists; no much larger clone differs at one position. The library was built by means of the immunoSEQ multiplex PCR assay. From the authors' description of their analysis: A statistical classification framework was built to diagnose cytomegalovirus status from the catalog of TCR beta chain sequences. TCRdb stores this immuneACCESS table with in-frame sequences only. Part of the clones is absent; in the studies checked, under half of the shortfall reflects unresolved V genes, and no reason is known for the rest. V, J and clone size are those of that table, while D and trimming were read from the DNA. This sample has fewer than 250,000 clones in its table, and more than 75% of those were observed once. Jointly, the top ten make up around 2.6% of the sample.

Donors formed part of the validation cohort, which comprised about 130 subjects and was distinct from the first cohort of 550 to 850 subjects. V lost 6 bases and J lost 1 base; the stretch between them is 12 bases long. The cysteine opens and the phenylalanine closes a CDR3 of 14 amino acids. Only the CDR3 portion is preserved as DNA: 42 bases, with reading frame beginning at the first base. CDR1 MNHEY and CDR2 SVGAGI are derived from the germline V gene. This sample stems from a study of cytomegalovirus exposure and HLA in healthy donors (TCRdb year 2017). In the study overall: A later analysis indicated that the 110 or so validation repertoires were generated on the platform also employed for the approximately 700 repertoires of the first cohort. The study aimed to test whether cataloging public T cell receptors could reveal signatures of past pathogen exposure. Besides the first cohort of more than 650 subjects, a separate validation cohort made up of roughly 130 different subjects was used. To predict cytomegalovirus infection status, the study brought together high-throughput TCR immunosequencing, statistical association of individual TCRs with disease status, and machine learning.

Findings and caveats that apply to the study as a whole: Of the cluster scores, 85% to 95% were above 0 in a later analysis, which found that TCRs clustered in the first cohort also tended to co-occur in the 120 validation repertoires. A few of the identified cytomegalovirus-associated TCR beta chains were confirmed in vitro to be specific for cytomegalovirus antigens. A later analysis lacked HLA typing for the validation cohort, so it scored co-occurrence in that cohort across all 110 or so repertoires. While some public TCRs were present in many individuals, most TCR sequences turned up only very rarely across donors. The classifier was reported to diagnose cytomegalovirus status with high specificity and sensitivity in both the original cohort and the validation cohort. According to the authors, the approach could potentially be generalized to other disease states and immunological phenotypes. The study listed 150 to 200 TCR beta chains as associated with cytomegalovirus.

This clonotype was obtained from a man aged 18 to 29 in good health and CMV-seronegative. What was sequenced was PBMCs. The chain is encoded by TRBV6-5 joined to TRBJ2-5; the D segment could be TRBD2, given 6 matching bases. The DNA sequence is TGTGCCAGCAGCAGGAGGGCGCTCCAAGAGACCCAGTACTTC. Its protein product is CASSRRALQETQYF.